This T cell receptor (beta chain) was found in a study of blood T cells in healthy people across ages. PCR was performed a second time for about 7 to 12 cycles using a sample-barcoded 5' primer and a J-beta primer mix. MiXCR, run by TCRdb on the 5' RACE reads, gives a single entry per CDR3 protein. The table includes hundreds of thousands of distinct CDR3 sequences, around 21% detected once. The CDR3 is 13 amino acids. The V and J ends lost 4 bases and 6 bases respectively, with 12 bases between them. Germline V gives CDR1 MGHDK, CDR2 SYGVNS. The specimen was blood. This TCR was recovered from a man between 65 and 85 years old in good health. The chain is built from TRBV25-1 and TRBJ1-1; weak D call: TRBD1 (5 bases). CDR3 sequence (DNA): TGTGCCAGCAGTGCGGCTCCGGGGCCTGAAGCTTTCTTT. Translating gives CASSAAPGPEAFF. Full variable domain (outside the CDR3, taken from reference TRBV25-1 and TRBJ1-1): EADIYQTPRYLVIGTGKKITLECSQTMGHDKMYWYQQDPGMELHLIHYSYGVNSTEKGDLSSESTVSRIRTEHFPLTLESARPSHTSQYLCASSAAPGPEAFFGQGTRLTVV.